This TCR beta chain was retrieved from a study of beta chain features in type 1 diabetes. Study outcomes and limitations: The VDJ junctions of type 1 diabetes patients carried fewer insertions and more deletions. The study found moderately but significantly shorter TCRB CDR3s in all four CD4+ subsets of Type 1 diabetes patients. Researchers caution that PCR might favor shorter templates, equally among patients and controls.

Sorting with CD45RO/CCR7/CD25/CD127/CD95/CD27 yielded naive, central memory, regulatory and stem-like memory CD4+ cells. Remarks on this clone: Its antigen is still unknown.

CDR3 length: 14 amino acids. Germline V CDR1 and CDR2: SNHLY, FYNNEI. Trimming left V 5 bases short and J 5 bases short, with 12 bases between. Every bit of the isolated RNA underwent reverse transcription, so sequencing read expressed TCRB transcripts. Here immunoSEQ multiplex PCR was the method, and the copy in TCRdb shows in-frame clones only, minus some. Among some 280,000 clones listed, 14% were seen once. The chain is built from TRBV2 and TRBJ2-2, with no clear D. The receptor comes from a man aged 30-40 years with type 1 diabetes. What was sequenced was naive CD4+ T cells from blood. The CDR3 DNA follows: TGTGCCAGCAGTAAGGTCTTAGCTACCGGGGAGCTGTTTTTT. Protein product: CASSKVLATGELFF. Combining the CDR3 with reference TRBV2 and TRBJ2-2 gives the whole variable domain EPEVTQTPSHQVTQMGQEVILRCVPISNHLYFYWYRQILGQKVEFLVSFYNNEISEKSEIFDDQFSVERPDGSNFTLKIRSTKLEDSAMYFCASSKVLATGELFFGEGSRLTVL.